This TCR beta chain was sequenced for a study of vaccination effects on CD4 cells after COVID-19. Within the ViraFEST assay, antigen-specific CD4+ T cells underwent expansion with viral peptide pools prior to sequencing. Following a roughly 11-day culture, CD4+ T cells were purified. Participants completed two doses of the BNT162b2 or mRNA-1273 vaccine. PBMC cultures contained some 2.1 million cells per well, around 9.7 IU/ml IL-2 and roughly 9.4 ug/ml peptides. Findings and limits, study-wide: Vaccine- and infection-induced clones showed marked clonal contraction late following vaccination.

Sequencing used immunoSEQ multiplex PCR; TCRdb keeps in-frame clones, though not all of them. In the table there are 30,000 or so clones, about 70% of which are singletons. The CDR3 covers 14 residues. Germline CDR1 is SEHNR and CDR2 is FQNEAQ (reference sequence). J gave up 5 bases and V 5 bases, and 8 bases lay outside the gene matches. Concerning this clone: Its antigen is undetermined.

The TCR comes from a human donor who received a COVID-19 vaccine. The sequences come from CD4+ T cells from PBMCs cultured with HCoV-229E spike peptides, collected after COVID-19 vaccination. The chain joins TRBV7-9 to TRBJ2-5; TRBD1 aligns across 7 bases. The CDR3 DNA follows: TGTGCCAGCAGCGTGCGACAGGGTTCCGAGACCCAGTACTTC. It yields the protein CASSVRQGSETQYF.